The 28 T cell receptor beta chains given below trace back to one sample, sequenced in a study of OX40 agonist ivuxolimab in advanced cancers. Libraries came from the immunoSEQ multiplex PCR assay. TCRdb took this table from immuneACCESS and kept in-frame rearrangements with V and J called. Such tables lack part of the clones; where checked against another copy, unresolved V genes explain under half of the gap, and the rest is unexplained. This sample lists over 20,000 clones; approximately 88% were detected once. The top ten clonotypes cover just over 35% of the sample. The starting material was CD4+ or CD8+ T cells sorted from blood, obtained in a trial of the OX40 agonist ivuxolimab. All receptors derive from an adult with an advanced solid tumor such as melanoma, head and neck, liver or kidney cancer.

The chain couples TRBV9 to TRBJ2-1; D remains ambiguous. Trimming pared 3 bases from V and 2 bases from J, leaving 3 bases between. Germline loops: CDR1 SGDLS, CDR2 YYNGEE. CDR3 size: 12 residues. CDR3 residues: CASSAPYNEQFF. CDR3 DNA sequence: TGTGCCAGCAGCGCCCCCTACAATGAGCAGTTCTTC. The full variable domain, completed using reference TRBV9 and TRBJ2-1, is DSGVTQTPKHLITATGQRVTLRCSPRSGDLSVYWYQQSLDQGLQFLIQYYNGEERAKGNILERFSAQQFPDLHSELNLSSLELGDSALYFCASSAPYNEQFFGPGTRLTVL.

This clone came up a few times. The chain employs TRBV25-1 and TRBJ2-1, with TRBD1 identical over 11 bases. CDR3 size: 16 residues. The trim removed 1 base at V and 8 bases at J, leaving 7 bases unmatched. The V gene's germline CDR1 is MGHDK and CDR2 SYGVNS. The CDR3 reads CASSEWGDRGRDEQFF. CDR3 DNA sequence: TGTGCCAGCAGTGAATGGGGGGACAGGGGGAGAGATGAGCAGTTCTTC. Full variable domain (outside the CDR3, taken from reference TRBV25-1 and TRBJ2-1): EADIYQTPRYLVIGTGKKITLECSQTMGHDKMYWYQQDPGMELHLIHYSYGVNSTEKGDLSSESTVSRIRTEHFPLTLESARPSHTSQYLCASSEWGDRGRDEQFFGPGTRLTVL.

V and J are TRBV6-6 and TRBJ2-7; 12 bases match TRBD2. The germline gives CDR1 MNHNY, CDR2 SVGAGI (reference sequence). This CDR3 is 15 amino acids long. Trimming at V came to 7 bases and at J to 2 bases, leaving 6 bases not matched to a gene. The CDR3 region is CASNGLAGPPYEQYF. CDR3 in DNA: TGTGCCAGCAACGGACTAGCGGGACCCCCCTACGAGCAGTACTTC.

This clone has only one observation. This sequence joins TRBV27 and TRBJ2-7; 7 bases map to TRBD1. Germline V gives CDR1 MNHEY, CDR2 SMNVEV (reference sequence). The CDR3 totals 14 residues. Unmatched junction bases numbered 7, after V lost 5 bases and J lost 3 bases. The CDR3 DNA follows: TGTGCCAGCAGTCGGACAGGTTCTTACTACGAGCAGTACTTC. As protein: CASSRTGSYYEQYF.

The rearrangement joins TRBV5-5 to TRBJ1-1; no firm D call. Trimming stripped 0 bases from V and 0 bases from J, with 6 bases between. Germline-derived CDR1 and CDR2 are SGHKS and YYEKEE (reference sequence). The CDR3 covers 14 residues. CDR3 nucleotide sequence: TGTGCCAGCAGCTTGGCAGAGCTGAACACTGAAGCTTTCTTT. It codes for CASSLAELNTEAFF. The whole variable domain, remainder taken from reference TRBV5-5 and TRBJ1-1, is DAGVTQSPTHLIKTRGQQVTLRCSPISGHKSVSWYQQVLGQGPQFIFQYYEKEERGRGNFPDRFSARQFPNYSSELNVNALLLGDSALYLCASSLAELNTEAFFGQGTRLTVV.

Only one count was recorded for this clone. V and J are TRBV5-1 and TRBJ2-3; a possible D gene is TRBD1 (6 bases). The germline gives CDR1 SGHRS, CDR2 YFSETQ. The CDR3 has 13 amino acids. V was cut by 5 bases and J by 4 bases, with 11 bases left in between. CDR3 bases: TGCGCCAGCAGGGGGGCACAATCAGATACGCAGTATTTT. It encodes CASRGAQSDTQYF.

In this sample, this clone is large. This chain uses TRBV6-1 with TRBJ1-5, with D possibly matching TRBD1 (5 bases). The CDR3 extends over 13 amino acids. Trimming shortened V by 6 bases and J by 10 bases, and 16 bases separated the two germline ends. CDR1 is MNHNS, CDR2 SASEGT, per germline. The CDR3 loop reads CASRRDLKGPQHF. The CDR3 DNA reads as TGTGCCAGCAGACGGGACCTGAAGGGACCCCAGCATTTT.

This chain links TRBV9 with TRBJ2-7; 10 nucleotides agree with TRBD1. The length of the CDR3 is 14 residues. Germline V gene sequence: CDR1 SGDLS, CDR2 YYNGEE. Unmatched junction bases numbered 5, after V lost 4 bases and J lost 4 bases. The CDR3 is CASSFGTGAYEQYF. For the CDR3, the DNA is TGTGCCAGCAGCTTCGGGACAGGGGCTTACGAGCAGTACTTC.

The rearrangement uses TRBV7-2 and TRBJ1-1, with D possibly matching TRBD1 (5 bases). Deletions cut 6 bases from V and 0 bases from J, with 14 bases between. The V gene's germline CDR1 is SGHTA and CDR2 FQGNSA. This CDR3 is built from 15 residues. The CDR3 protein is CASRLGPGLNTEAFF. The DNA for the CDR3 is TGTGCCAGCAGACTCGGGCCAGGGCTGAACACTGAAGCTTTCTTT.

The J gene is TRBJ1-2, the V gene TRBV7-3; tentatively, D is TRBD1 (6 bases). Germline CDR1 reads SGHTA; CDR2 reads FQGTGA. The CDR3 has 17 amino acids. V lost 5 bases and J 5 bases, leaving 24 bases between the germline ends. CDR3 DNA sequence: TGTGCCAGCAGCCCCTATGGGCGGGACAATTACGATTATGGCTACACCTTC. Its translation is CASSPYGRDNYDYGYTF.

The CDR3 region is CAYRGAKNIQYF. CDR3 nucleotide sequence: TGTGCTTACAGGGGGGCCAAAAACATTCAGTACTTC. The chain joins TRBV11-2 to TRBJ2-4, with 8 bases fitting TRBD1. Germline V gene data show CDR1 as SGHAT and CDR2 as FQNNGV. This CDR3 region has 12 residues.

The chain is built from TRBV14 and TRBJ2-7; 8 bases match TRBD1. The V and J ends lost 0 bases and 5 bases, in that order; junction bases with no gene match: 12. The CDR3 loop spans 17 amino acids. Germline V gene lookup returns CDR1 SGHDN and CDR2 FVKESK. CDR3 nucleotide sequence: TGTGCCAGCAGCCAAGAAGGAGTATGGACAGGGAAAAACGAGCAGTACTTC. It translates to CASSQEGVWTGKNEQYF.

J is TRBJ2-6 and V is TRBV7-3; possibly TRBD1 or TRBD2 for D (5 bases each). V was cut by 1 base and J by 5 bases, with 33 bases left in between. Germline-derived CDR1 and CDR2 are SGHTA and FQGTGA. The CDR3 is 23 amino acids. The chain's CDR3 is CASSLMGPYRATGTLTRANVLTF. DNA for the CDR3: TGTGCCAGCAGCTTAATGGGACCCTACCGCGCGACTGGGACCCTAACTCGGGCCAACGTCCTGACTTTC.

The chain links TRBV5-6 to TRBJ1-5; the match to TRBD1 covers 7 bases. V lost 0 bases to trimming and J lost 5 bases; unmatched junction nucleotides: 5. This CDR3 contains 15 residues. Looked up from germline, CDR1 is SGHDT and CDR2 is YYEEEE. CDR3 sequence: CASSLDGQDHQPQHF. CDR3 DNA sequence: TGTGCCAGCAGCTTGGATGGACAGGATCATCAGCCCCAGCATTTT.

The CDR3: CATSRVPDIETQYF. Here the CDR3 DNA reads TGTGCCACCAGCAGAGTCCCAGACATAGAGACCCAGTACTTC. The V call is TRBV15, the J call TRBJ2-5; D is ambiguous. V lost 1 base, J lost 4 bases, and 10 bases lay in between. CDR3 size: 14 residues. CDR1 is LNHNV, CDR2 YYDKDF, per germline (reference sequence).

The chain joins TRBV27 to TRBJ2-5, with TRBD1 matching 8 bases. CDR1 MNHEY and CDR2 SMNVEV come from the germline V gene (reference sequence). This CDR3 region has 16 residues. The trim removed 2 bases at V and 2 bases at J, leaving 7 bases unmatched. The CDR3 bases are TGTGCCAGCAGTTTAGAACGGACAGGGTGGCAAGAGACCCAGTACTTC. Amino acid sequence: CASSLERTGWQETQYF.

The chain links TRBV13 to TRBJ2-5; D may be TRBD1 (5 bases). Trimming pared 5 bases from V and 3 bases from J, leaving 10 bases between. Germline loops: CDR1 PRHDT, CDR2 FYEKMQ (reference sequence). This CDR3 comprises 13 residues. CDR3 sequence: CASSAIGEETQYF. In nucleotides, the CDR3 is TGTGCCAGCAGCGCAATAGGGGAAGAGACCCAGTACTTC.

The genes are TRBV5-1 and TRBJ1-2; TRBD1 might be the D (5 bases). Trimming took 0 bases from V and 8 from J, leaving 17 bases between them. Germline lookup yields CDR1 SGHRS and CDR2 YFSETQ. This CDR3 spans 15 amino acids. The CDR3 here is CASSLGPQGDTGYTF. CDR3 DNA: TGCGCCAGCAGCTTGGGGCCGCAGGGCGATACCGGCTACACCTTC.

This sequence joins TRBV27 and TRBJ1-5, with D perhaps matching TRBD1 (5 bases). V lost 3 bases and J lost 3, with 9 bases in between. There are 14 residues in the CDR3. Looked up from germline, CDR1 is MNHEY and CDR2 is SMNVEV (reference sequence). The CDR3 bases are TGTGCCAGCAGTTTGGGGGGACCCAATCAGCCCCAGCATTTT. Its protein is CASSLGGPNQPQHF.

This clone was recorded a few times. J is TRBJ2-7 and V is TRBV11-2; 8 bases are shared with TRBD1. Germline CDR1 reads SGHAT; CDR2 reads FQNNGV. V dropped 3 bases and J dropped 6; count of bases not matched to a gene: 10. The CDR3 contains 15 residues. The CDR3 nucleotides are TGTGCCAGCAGCTTCGGACAGGGAGTGTTACGCGAGCAGTACTTC. The encoded protein is CASSFGQGVLREQYF.

This clone appeared a single time. The chain recombines TRBV9 with TRBJ2-1, with TRBD1 as a possible D gene (6 bases). The V end lost 0 bases, the J end lost 2 bases, and 6 bases lay between the germline ends. The germline CDR1 and CDR2 sequences are SGDLS and YYNGEE. CDR3 size: 14 residues. The DNA for the CDR3 is TGTGCCAGCAGCGTAGGGGGGCCCTACAATGAGCAGTTCTTC. The encoded protein is CASSVGGPYNEQFF.

The CDR3 bases are TGTGCCAGCAGCTCCCCGGGAGGGAAAGAGACCCAGTACTTC. Translated: CASSSPGGKETQYF. The chain joins TRBV5-4 to TRBJ2-5; 8 bases fit TRBD2. The CDR3 consists of 14 residues. V shed 3 bases, J shed 3 bases, and the junction held 4 bases outside the gene matches. The V gene's germline CDR1 is SGHNT and CDR2 YYREEE (reference sequence).

This chain links TRBV11-2 with TRBJ1-2, with 8 bases aligning to TRBD1. This CDR3 is built from 14 residues. V lost 5 bases to trimming and J lost 8 bases; unmatched junction nucleotides: 10. Germline V gene sequence: CDR1 SGHAT, CDR2 FQNNGV. The CDR3 DNA follows: TGTGCCAGCAGCATGGACAGGGCTGGGGCCGGCTACACCTTC. Its translation is CASSMDRAGAGYTF. Looking up the rest from reference TRBV11-2 and TRBJ1-2 gives the full variable domain: EAGVAQSPRYKIIEKRQSVAFWCNPISGHATLYWYQQILGQGPKLLIQFQNNGVVDDSQLPKDRFSAERLKGVDSTLKIQPAKLEDSAVYLCASSMDRAGAGYTFGSGTRLTVV.

The chain couples TRBV9 to TRBJ1-1, with D possibly matching TRBD1 (5 bases). Trimming cost V 3 bases and J 4 bases, with 10 bases left between them. Germline V gene sequence: CDR1 SGDLS, CDR2 YYNGEE. This CDR3 has 13 residues. CDR3 sequence (DNA): TGTGCCAGCAGCGCGGGGGGAGGCACTGAAGCTTTCTTT. Protein product: CASSAGGGTEAFF.

This clone was seen just once. The rearrangement links TRBV6-5 to TRBJ2-1, with D perhaps TRBD2 (6 bases). Germline V gene data show CDR1 as MNHEY and CDR2 as SVGAGI. CDR3 size: 14 residues. The V and J ends lost 9 bases and 6 bases respectively, with 18 bases between them. CDR3 bases: TGTGCCAGTCAAGGTGGAGGGATTTCCAATGAGCAGTTCTTC. Translated, it gives CASQGGGISNEQFF.

Only one count was recorded for this clone. The chain combines TRBV6-1 with TRBJ2-7; the D is unclear. V lost 0 bases to trimming and J lost 2 bases, with 20 bases between them. In germline, CDR1 is MNHNS, CDR2 SASEGT. CDR3 length equals 18 residues. CDR3 amino acids: CASSEAGWAPGGAYEQYF. CDR3 DNA sequence: TGTGCCAGCAGTGAAGCGGGGTGGGCGCCGGGCGGTGCCTACGAGCAGTACTTC.

A note on this clone: One base separates it from a far larger clone, so it is likely a read error. Other DNA sequences in this specimen translate into the identical CDR3. The chain is built from TRBV7-2 and TRBJ2-5; D gene ambiguous. This CDR3 comprises 12 residues. Trimming removed 1 base from V and 5 bases from J, with 5 bases in between. Germline V gives CDR1 SGHTA, CDR2 FQGNSA. The chain's CDR3 is CASSLGDETQYF. CDR3 coding DNA: TGTGCCAGCAGCTTAGGGGATGAGACCCAGTACTTC.

This chain joins TRBV10-2 and TRBJ2-7; the D call may be TRBD1 or TRBD2 (5 bases each). CDR3 length: 12 amino acids. Trimming cost V 7 bases and J 2 bases, with 9 bases left between them. Germline V gene data show CDR1 as WSHSY and CDR2 as SAAADI. The CDR3 protein is CASMGVAYEQYF. CDR3 bases: TGCGCCAGCATGGGGGTGGCCTACGAGCAGTACTTC.